This TCR beta chain emerged from a study of spatial heterogeneity in lung cancer. Study as a whole: Mean representation of each unique TCR and UMI combination in the raw reads exceeded 8.5 occurrences. Broader study findings: Ubiquitous expanded tumor TCRs appeared in blood more at resection than follow-up.

Every TCR cDNA molecule bore its own unique molecular identifier. From the 5' RACE reads, TCRdb called clonotypes with MiXCR, one entry per CDR3 protein. The sample shows tens of thousands of distinct CDR3 sequences, around 5.2% of them seen only once. This clonotype appeared many times. Its target is unknown. Indicated time point: sample taken at primary tumor resection. No cell sorting; template was whole RNA from tumor, lung tissue or PBMC. A total of 72 untreated early-stage non-small cell lung cancer patients served as donors. The TCR comes from a female donor with early-stage non-small cell lung cancer. Sample: PBMCs, taken at surgery.

CDR3 bases: TGTGCCAGCAGCCTCTCGGACAGTAGACCCTACGAGCAGTACTTC. Its protein is CASSLSDSRPYEQYF. The rearrangement joins TRBV7-9 to TRBJ2-7; D perhaps matches TRBD1 (6 bases). There are 15 residues in the CDR3. V was shortened by 5 bases and J by 2 bases, with 16 bases between the two germline ends. The germline gives CDR1 SEHNR, CDR2 FQNEAQ (reference sequence).